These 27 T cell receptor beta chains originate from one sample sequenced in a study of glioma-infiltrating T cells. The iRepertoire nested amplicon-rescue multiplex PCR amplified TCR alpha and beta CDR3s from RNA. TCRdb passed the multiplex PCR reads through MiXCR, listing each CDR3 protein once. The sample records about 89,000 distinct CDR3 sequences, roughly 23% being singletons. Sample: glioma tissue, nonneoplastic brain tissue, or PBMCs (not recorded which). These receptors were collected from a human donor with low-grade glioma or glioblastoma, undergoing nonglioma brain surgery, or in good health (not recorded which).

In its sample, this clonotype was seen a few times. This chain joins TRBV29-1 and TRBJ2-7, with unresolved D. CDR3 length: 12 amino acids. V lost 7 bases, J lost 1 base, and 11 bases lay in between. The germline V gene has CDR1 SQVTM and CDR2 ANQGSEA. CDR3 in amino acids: CSAGLGSYEQYF. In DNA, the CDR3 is TGCAGCGCCGGATTAGGGTCCTACGAGCAGTACTTC.

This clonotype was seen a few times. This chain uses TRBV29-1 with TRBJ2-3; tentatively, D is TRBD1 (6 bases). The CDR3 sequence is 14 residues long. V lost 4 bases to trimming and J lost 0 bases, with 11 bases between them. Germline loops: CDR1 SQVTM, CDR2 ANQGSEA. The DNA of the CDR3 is TGCAGCGTTGCAGGGGCTACTAGCACAGATACGCAGTATTTT. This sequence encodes CSVAGATSTDTQYF.

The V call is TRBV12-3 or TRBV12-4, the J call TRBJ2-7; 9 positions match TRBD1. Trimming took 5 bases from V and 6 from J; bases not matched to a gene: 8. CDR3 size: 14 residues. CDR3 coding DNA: TGTGCCAGCAGTCGAGGGACAGGGACCCCCGAGCAGTACTTC. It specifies CASSRGTGTPEQYF.

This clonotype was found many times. The CDR3 loop reads CASSYGWVGYEQYF. DNA of the CDR3: TGTGCCAGCAGTTACGGCTGGGTGGGCTACGAGCAGTACTTC. The genes are TRBV6-6 and TRBJ2-7; D call uncertain. There are 14 residues in the CDR3. V dropped 2 bases and J dropped 3 bases, with 11 bases sitting between them. The germline CDR1 and CDR2 sequences are MNHNY and SVGAGI (reference sequence).

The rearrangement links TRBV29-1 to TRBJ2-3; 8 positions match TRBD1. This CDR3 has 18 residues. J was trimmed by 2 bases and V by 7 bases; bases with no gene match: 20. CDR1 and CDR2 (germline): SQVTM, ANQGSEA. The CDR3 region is CSASPGQDPFRATDTQYF. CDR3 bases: TGCAGCGCGTCACCGGGACAGGACCCTTTCAGGGCCACAGATACGCAGTATTTT.

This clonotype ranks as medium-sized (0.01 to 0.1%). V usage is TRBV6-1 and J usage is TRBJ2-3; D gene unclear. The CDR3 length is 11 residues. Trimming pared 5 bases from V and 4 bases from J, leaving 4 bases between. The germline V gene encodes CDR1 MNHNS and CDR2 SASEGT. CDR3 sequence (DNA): TGTGCCAGCAGTACGCCAGATACGCAGTATTTT. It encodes CASSTPDTQYF.

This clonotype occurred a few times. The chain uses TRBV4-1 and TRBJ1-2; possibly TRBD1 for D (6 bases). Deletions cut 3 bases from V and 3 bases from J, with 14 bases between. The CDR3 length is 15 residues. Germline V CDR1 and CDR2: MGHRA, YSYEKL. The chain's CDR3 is CASSHSQGRDYGYTF. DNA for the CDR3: TGCGCCAGCAGCCATTCTCAGGGGCGGGACTATGGCTACACCTTC.

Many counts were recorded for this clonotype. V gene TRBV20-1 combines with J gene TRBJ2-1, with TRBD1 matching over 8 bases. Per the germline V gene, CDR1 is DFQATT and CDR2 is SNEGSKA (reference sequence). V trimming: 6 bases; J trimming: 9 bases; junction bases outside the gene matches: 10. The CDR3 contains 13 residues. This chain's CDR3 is CSAKWQGAVEQFF. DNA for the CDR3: TGCAGTGCAAAGTGGCAGGGGGCGGTTGAGCAGTTCTTC.

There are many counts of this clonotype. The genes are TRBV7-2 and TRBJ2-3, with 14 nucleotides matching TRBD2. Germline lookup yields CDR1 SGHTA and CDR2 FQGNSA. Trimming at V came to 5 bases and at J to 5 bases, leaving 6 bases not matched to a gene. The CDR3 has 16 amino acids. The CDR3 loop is CASSLRLAGGQDTQYF. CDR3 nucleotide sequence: TGTGCCAGCAGCCTCCGACTAGCGGGGGGGCAAGATACGCAGTATTTT.

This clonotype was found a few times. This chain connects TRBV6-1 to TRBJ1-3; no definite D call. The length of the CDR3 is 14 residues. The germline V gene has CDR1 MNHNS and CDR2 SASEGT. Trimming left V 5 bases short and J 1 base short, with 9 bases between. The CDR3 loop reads CASSRERSGNTIYF. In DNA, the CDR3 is TGTGCCAGCAGTCGGGAGAGGTCTGGAAACACCATATATTTT.

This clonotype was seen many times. The CDR3 reads CASSYSDKGPYEQYF. The CDR3, as DNA: TGTGCCAGCAGTTACAGCGACAAGGGCCCCTACGAGCAGTACTTC. The V and J genes are TRBV6-5 and TRBJ2-7; no firm D call. Germline assignment: CDR1 MNHEY and CDR2 SVGAGI. V was cut by 2 bases and J by 2 bases, with 13 bases left in between. The CDR3 length is 15 residues.

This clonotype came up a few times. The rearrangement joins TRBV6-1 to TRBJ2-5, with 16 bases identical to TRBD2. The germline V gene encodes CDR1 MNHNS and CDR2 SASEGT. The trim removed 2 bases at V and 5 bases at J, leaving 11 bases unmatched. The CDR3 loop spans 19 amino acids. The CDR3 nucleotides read TGTGCCAGCAGTGAACGGGGACTAGCGGGGGGGCACTCCTGGGAGACCCAGTACTTC. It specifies CASSERGLAGGHSWETQYF.

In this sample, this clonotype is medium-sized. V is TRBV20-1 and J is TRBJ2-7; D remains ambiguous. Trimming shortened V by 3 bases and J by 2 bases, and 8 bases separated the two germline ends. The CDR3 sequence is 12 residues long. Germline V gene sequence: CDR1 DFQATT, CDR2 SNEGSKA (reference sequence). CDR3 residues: CSARAHTYEQYF. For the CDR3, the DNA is TGCAGTGCTAGGGCCCATACCTACGAGCAGTACTTC.

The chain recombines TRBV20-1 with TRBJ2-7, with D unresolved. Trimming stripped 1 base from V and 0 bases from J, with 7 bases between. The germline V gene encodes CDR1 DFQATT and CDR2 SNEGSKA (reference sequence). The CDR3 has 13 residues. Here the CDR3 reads CSARAGISYEQYF. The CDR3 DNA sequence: TGCAGTGCTAGAGCAGGTATCTCCTACGAGCAGTACTTC.

The CDR3 spells CASSPKREITDTQYF. The CDR3 coding sequence is TGCGCCAGCAGCCCGAAGCGGGAAATCACAGATACGCAGTATTTT. V gene TRBV4-1 combines with J gene TRBJ2-3, with TRBD2 identical over 7 bases. This CDR3 spans 15 amino acids. Per the germline V gene, CDR1 is MGHRA and CDR2 is YSYEKL. Trimming took 4 bases from V and 2 from J; bases not matched to a gene: 6.

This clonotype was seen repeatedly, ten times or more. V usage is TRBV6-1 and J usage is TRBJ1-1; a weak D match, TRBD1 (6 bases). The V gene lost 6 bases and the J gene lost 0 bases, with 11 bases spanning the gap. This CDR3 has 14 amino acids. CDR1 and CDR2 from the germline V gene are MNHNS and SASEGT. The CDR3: CASRSGQLNTEAFF. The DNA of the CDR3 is TGTGCCAGCAGATCTGGACAGCTGAACACTGAAGCTTTCTTT.

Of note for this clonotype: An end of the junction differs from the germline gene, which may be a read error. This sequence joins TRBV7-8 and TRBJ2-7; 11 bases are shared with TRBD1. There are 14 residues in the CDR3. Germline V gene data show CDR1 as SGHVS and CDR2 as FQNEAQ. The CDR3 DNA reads TGTGCCAGCAGCTTTGGGACAGGGGGATACGAGCGGTACTTC. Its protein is CASSFGTGGYERYF. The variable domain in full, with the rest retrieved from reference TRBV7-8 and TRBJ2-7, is GAGVSQSPRYKVAKRGQDVALRCDPISGHVSLFWYQQALGQGPEFLTYFQNEAQLDKSGLPSDRFFAERPEGSVSTLKIQRTQQEDSAVYLCASSFGTGGYERYFGPGTRLTVT.

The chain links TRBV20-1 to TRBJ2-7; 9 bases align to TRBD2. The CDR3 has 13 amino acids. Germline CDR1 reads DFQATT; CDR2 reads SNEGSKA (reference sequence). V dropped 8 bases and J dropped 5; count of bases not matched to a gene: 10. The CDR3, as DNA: TGCAGTATTGTAGCGGGGGTCGGCAACGAGCAGTACTTC. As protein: CSIVAGVGNEQYF.

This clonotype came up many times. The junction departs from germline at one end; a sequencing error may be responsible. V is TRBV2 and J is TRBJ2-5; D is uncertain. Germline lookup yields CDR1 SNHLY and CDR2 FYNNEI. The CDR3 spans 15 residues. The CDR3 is CASSEGKGIHETQYF. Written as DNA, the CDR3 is TGTGCCAGCAGCGAAGGAAAAGGGATACATGAGACCCAGTACTTC.

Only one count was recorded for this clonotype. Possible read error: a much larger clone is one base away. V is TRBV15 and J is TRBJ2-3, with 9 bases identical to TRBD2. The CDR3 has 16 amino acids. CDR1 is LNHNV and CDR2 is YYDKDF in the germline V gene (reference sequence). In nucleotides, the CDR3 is TGTGCCACCAGAGAGGGGTTAGCGGGGGACACAGATATGCAGTATTTT. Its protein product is CATREGLAGDTDMQYF.

DNA of the CDR3: TGTGCCAGCAGTAAACAGAAGGCACAGAACACTGAAGCTTTCTTT. Protein sequence: CASSKQKAQNTEAFF. The rearrangement links TRBV6-2 or TRBV6-3 to TRBJ1-1, with D hard to call. Trimming cost V 5 bases and J 1 base, with 14 bases left between them. The CDR3 has 15 residues. Germline lookup yields CDR1 MNHEY and CDR2 SVGEGT.

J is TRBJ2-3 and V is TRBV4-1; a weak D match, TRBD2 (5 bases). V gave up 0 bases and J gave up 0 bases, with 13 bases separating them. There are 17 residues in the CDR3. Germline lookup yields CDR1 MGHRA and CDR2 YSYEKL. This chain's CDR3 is CASSQDQWRSSTDTQYF. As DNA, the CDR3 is TGCGCCAGCAGCCAAGATCAGTGGAGGTCGAGCACAGATACGCAGTATTTT.

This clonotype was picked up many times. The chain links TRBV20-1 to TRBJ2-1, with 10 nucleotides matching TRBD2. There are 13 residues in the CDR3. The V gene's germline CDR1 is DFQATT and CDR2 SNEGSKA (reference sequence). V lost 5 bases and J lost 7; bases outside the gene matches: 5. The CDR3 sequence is CSASSGRGNEQFF. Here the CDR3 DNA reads TGCAGTGCTTCTAGCGGGAGAGGAAATGAGCAGTTCTTC.

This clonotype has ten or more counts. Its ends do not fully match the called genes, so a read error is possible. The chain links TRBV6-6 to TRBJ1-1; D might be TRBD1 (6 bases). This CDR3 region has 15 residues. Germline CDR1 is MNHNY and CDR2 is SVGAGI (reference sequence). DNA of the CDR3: TGTGCCAGCAGTAACTCCGGGGGCCGGGAGACTGAAGCTTTCTTT. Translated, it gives CASSNSGGRETEAFF.

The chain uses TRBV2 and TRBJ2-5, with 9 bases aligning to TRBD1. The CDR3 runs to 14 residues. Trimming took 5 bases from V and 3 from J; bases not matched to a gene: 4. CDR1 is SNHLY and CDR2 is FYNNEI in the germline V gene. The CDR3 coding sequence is TGTGCCAGCAGTACAGGGGGCGCGGAAGAGACCCAGTACTTC. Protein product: CASSTGGAEETQYF. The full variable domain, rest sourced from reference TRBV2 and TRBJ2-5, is EPEVTQTPSHQVTQMGQEVILRCVPISNHLYFYWYRQILGQKVEFLVSFYNNEISEKSEIFDDQFSVERPDGSNFTLKIRSTKLEDSAMYFCASSTGGAEETQYFGPGTRLLVL.

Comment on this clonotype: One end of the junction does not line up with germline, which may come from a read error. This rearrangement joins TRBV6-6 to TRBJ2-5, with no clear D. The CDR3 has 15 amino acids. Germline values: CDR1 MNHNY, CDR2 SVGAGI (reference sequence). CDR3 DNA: TGTGCCAGCAGCTACTCGAACACGCATAGGACGGGCCAGTACTTC. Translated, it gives CASSYSNTHRTGQYF.

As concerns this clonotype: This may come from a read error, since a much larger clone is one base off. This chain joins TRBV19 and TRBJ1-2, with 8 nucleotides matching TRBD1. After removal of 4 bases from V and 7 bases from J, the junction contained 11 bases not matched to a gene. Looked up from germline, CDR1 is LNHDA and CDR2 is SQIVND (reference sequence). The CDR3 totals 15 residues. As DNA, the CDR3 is TGTGCCAGTAGTAAACCAGGGGGCCCTCGGTGTGGCTACACCTTC. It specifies CASSKPGGPRCGYTF.